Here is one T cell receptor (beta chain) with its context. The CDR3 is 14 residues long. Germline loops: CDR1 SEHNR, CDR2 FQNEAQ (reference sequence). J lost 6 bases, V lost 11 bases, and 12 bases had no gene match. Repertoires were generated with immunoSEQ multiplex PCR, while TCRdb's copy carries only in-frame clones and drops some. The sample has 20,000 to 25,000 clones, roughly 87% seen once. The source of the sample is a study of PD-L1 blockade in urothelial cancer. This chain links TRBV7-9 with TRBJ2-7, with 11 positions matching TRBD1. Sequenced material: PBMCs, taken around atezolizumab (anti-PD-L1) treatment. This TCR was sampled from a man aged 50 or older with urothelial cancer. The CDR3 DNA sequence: TGTGCCGGAACATCGATGGGGACAGGGGGCGAGCAGTACTTC. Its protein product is CAGTSMGTGGEQYF.